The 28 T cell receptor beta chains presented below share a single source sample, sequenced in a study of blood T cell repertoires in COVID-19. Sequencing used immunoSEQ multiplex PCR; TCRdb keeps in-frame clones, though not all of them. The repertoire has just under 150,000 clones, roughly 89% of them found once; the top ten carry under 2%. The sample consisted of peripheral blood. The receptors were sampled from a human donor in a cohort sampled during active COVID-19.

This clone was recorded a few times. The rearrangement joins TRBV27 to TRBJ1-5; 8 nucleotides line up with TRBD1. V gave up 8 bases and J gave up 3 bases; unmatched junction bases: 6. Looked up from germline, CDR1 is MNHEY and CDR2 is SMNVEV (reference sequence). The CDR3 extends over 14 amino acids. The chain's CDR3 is CASGDRGPNQPQHF. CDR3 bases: TGTGCCAGCGGAGACAGGGGTCCCAATCAGCCCCAGCATTTT.

CDR3 protein: CASSPRDRGLETQYF. The CDR3 DNA sequence: TGTGCCAGTAGTCCCCGGGACAGGGGTCTAGAGACCCAGTACTTC. J is TRBJ2-5 and V is TRBV19, with 10 bases matching TRBD1. The V gene end was trimmed by 5 bases and the J gene end by 4 bases; junction bases not matched to a gene: 7. CDR1 is LNHDA and CDR2 is SQIVND in the germline V gene (reference sequence). CDR3 length: 15 residues. The full variable domain, with the rest looked up from reference TRBV19 and TRBJ2-5, is DGGITQSPKYLFRKEGQNVTLSCEQNLNHDAMYWYRQDPGQGLRLIYYSQIVNDFQKGDIAEGYSVSREKKESFPLTVTSAQKNPTAFYLCASSPRDRGLETQYFGPGTRLLVL.

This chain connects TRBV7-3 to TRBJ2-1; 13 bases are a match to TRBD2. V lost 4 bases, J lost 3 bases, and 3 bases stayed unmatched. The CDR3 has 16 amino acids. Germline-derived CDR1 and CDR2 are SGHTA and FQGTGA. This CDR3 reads CASSSGLAGDYNEQFF. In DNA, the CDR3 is TGTGCCAGCAGCTCCGGACTAGCGGGGGACTACAATGAGCAGTTCTTC.

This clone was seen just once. Written as DNA, the CDR3 is TGTGCCAGTAGGAAGGGACAGGGTAGTTCACCCCTCCACTTT. Its protein product is CASRKGQGSSPLHF. The genes are TRBV19 and TRBJ1-6; 9 nucleotides align to TRBD1. J lost 9 bases, V lost 6 bases, and 6 bases had no gene match. The length of the CDR3 is 14 residues. Germline V lookup: CDR1 LNHDA, CDR2 SQIVND (reference sequence).

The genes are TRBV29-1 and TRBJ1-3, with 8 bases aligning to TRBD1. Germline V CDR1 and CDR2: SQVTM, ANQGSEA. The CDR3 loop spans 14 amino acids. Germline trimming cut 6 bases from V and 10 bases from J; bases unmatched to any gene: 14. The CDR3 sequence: CSVERTGKSRTIYF. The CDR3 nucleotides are TGCAGCGTCGAACGGACAGGGAAGTCACGGACCATATATTTT.

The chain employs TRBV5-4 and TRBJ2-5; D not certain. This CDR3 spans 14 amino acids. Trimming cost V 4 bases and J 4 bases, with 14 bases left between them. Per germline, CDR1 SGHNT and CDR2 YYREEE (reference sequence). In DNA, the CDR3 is TGTGCCAGCAGCGTTGAGGTCACCGCAGAGACCCAGTACTTC. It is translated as CASSVEVTAETQYF.

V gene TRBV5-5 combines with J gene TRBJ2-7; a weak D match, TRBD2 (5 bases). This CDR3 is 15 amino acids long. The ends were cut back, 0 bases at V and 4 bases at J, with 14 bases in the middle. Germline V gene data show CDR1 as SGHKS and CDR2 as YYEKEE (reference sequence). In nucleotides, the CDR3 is TGTGCCAGCAGCTTGGACGGTCCTTCGGGGTACGAGCAGTACTTC. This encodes CASSLDGPSGYEQYF.

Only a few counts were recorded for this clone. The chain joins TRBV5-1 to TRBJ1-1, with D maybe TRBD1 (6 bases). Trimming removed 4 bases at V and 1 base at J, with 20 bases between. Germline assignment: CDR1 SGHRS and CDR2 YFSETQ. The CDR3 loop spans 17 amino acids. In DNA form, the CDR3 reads TGCGCCAGCAGCAGGGTGGGGGGGCCGAATGGGAACACTGAAGCTTTCTTT. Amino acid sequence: CASSRVGGPNGNTEAFF.

As DNA, the CDR3 is TGTGCCAGCAGCGTAGATACAGGGGAAGCTAACTATGGCTACACCTTC. Its translation is CASSVDTGEANYGYTF. The chain couples TRBV9 to TRBJ1-2; the match to TRBD1 covers 7 bases. CDR3 size: 16 residues. The V gene end was trimmed by 0 bases and the J gene end by 0 bases; junction bases not matched to a gene: 5. Germline V CDR1 and CDR2: SGDLS, YYNGEE.

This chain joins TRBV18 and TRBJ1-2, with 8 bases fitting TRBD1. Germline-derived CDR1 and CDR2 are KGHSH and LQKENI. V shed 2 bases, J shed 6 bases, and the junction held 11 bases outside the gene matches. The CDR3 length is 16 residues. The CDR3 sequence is CASSPTTDRGIDGYTF. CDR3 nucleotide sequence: TGTGCCAGCTCACCAACGACCGACAGGGGAATAGATGGCTACACCTTC. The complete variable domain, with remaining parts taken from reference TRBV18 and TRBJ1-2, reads NAGVMQNPRHLVRRRGQEARLRCSPMKGHSHVYWYRQLPEEGLKFMVYLQKENIIDESGMPKERFSAEFPKEGPSILRIQQVVRGDSAAYFCASSPTTDRGIDGYTFGSGTRLTVV.

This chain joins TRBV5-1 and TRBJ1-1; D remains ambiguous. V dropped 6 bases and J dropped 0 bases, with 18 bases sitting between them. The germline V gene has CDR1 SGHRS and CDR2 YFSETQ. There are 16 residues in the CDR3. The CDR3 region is CASTLQPGEMNTEAFF. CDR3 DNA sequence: TGCGCCAGCACCTTACAACCGGGAGAAATGAACACTGAAGCTTTCTTT.

This CDR3 is CAGLAGGKSNTGELFF. Here the CDR3 DNA reads TGTGCCGGACTAGCGGGGGGAAAATCGAACACCGGGGAGCTGTTTTTT. This chain uses TRBV7-9 with TRBJ2-2; 14 positions match TRBD2. J lost 0 bases, V lost 11 bases, and 5 bases had no gene match. This CDR3 region has 16 residues. CDR1 is SEHNR, CDR2 FQNEAQ, per germline (reference sequence).

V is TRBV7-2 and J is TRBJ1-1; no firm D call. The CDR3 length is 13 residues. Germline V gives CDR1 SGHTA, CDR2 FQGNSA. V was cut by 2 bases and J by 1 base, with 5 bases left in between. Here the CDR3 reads CASSLHTNTEAFF. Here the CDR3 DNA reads TGTGCCAGCAGCTTACACACGAACACTGAAGCTTTCTTT.

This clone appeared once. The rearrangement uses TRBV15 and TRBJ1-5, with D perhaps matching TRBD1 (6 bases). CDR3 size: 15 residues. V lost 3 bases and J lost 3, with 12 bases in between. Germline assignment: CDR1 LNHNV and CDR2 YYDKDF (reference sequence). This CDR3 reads CATSRGGQFNQPQHF. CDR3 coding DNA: TGTGCCACCAGCAGGGGGGGGCAGTTCAATCAGCCCCAGCATTTT.

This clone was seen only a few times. CDR3 residues: CASSVARIPGELFF. DNA of the CDR3: TGTGCCAGCAGCGTAGCCAGGATCCCCGGGGAGCTGTTTTTT. The V and J genes are TRBV9 and TRBJ2-2; no definite D call. The V end lost 0 bases, the J end lost 6 bases, and 9 bases lay between the germline ends. CDR3 length: 14 amino acids. Germline-derived CDR1 and CDR2 are SGDLS and YYNGEE.

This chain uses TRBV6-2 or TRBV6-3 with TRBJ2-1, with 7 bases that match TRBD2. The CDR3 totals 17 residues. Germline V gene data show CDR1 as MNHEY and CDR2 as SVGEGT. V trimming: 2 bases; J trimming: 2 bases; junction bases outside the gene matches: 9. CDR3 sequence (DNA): TGTGCCAGCAGTTACCTAGCTGGTGGGGGGGCCTACAATGAGCAGTTCTTC. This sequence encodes CASSYLAGGGAYNEQFF.

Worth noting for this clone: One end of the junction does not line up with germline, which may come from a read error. The CDR3 DNA reads TGTGCCAGCAGCTTAAGGGGAACAGGGAACCAAAAGACCCAGTACTTC. Protein sequence: CASSLRGTGNQKTQYF. The genes are TRBV7-3 and TRBJ2-5, with D possibly matching TRBD1 (6 bases). The CDR3 covers 16 residues. Germline V gene sequence: CDR1 SGHTA, CDR2 FQGTGA.

CDR3 in DNA: TGCGCCAGCAGCTCCTTGGGCGGGGGAAGCACTGAAGCTTTCTTT. This translates into CASSSLGGGSTEAFF. The chain couples TRBV5-1 to TRBJ1-1, with D perhaps matching TRBD1 (5 bases). The CDR3 runs 15 residues. V was shortened by 3 bases and J by 4 bases, with 16 bases between the two germline ends. Germline values: CDR1 SGHRS, CDR2 YFSETQ.

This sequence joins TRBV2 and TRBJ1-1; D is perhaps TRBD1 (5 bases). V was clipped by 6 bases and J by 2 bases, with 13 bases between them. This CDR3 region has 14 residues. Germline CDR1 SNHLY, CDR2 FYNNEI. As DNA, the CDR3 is TGTGCCAGCAGACACAGGACACCTAACACTGAAGCTTTCTTT. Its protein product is CASRHRTPNTEAFF.

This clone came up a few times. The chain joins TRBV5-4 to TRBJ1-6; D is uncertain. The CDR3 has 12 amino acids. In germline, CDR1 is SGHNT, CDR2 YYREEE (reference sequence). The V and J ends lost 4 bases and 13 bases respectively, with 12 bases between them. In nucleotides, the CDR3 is TGTGCCAGCAGCCGACGGGGTGAGCCCCTCCACTTT. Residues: CASSRRGEPLHF.

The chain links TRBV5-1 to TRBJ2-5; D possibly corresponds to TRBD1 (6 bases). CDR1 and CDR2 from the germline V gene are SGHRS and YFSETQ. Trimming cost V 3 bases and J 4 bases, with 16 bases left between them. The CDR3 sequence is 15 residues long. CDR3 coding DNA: TGCGCCAGCAGCTCGATGACAGGAAGGGCAGAGACCCAGTACTTC. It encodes CASSSMTGRAETQYF.

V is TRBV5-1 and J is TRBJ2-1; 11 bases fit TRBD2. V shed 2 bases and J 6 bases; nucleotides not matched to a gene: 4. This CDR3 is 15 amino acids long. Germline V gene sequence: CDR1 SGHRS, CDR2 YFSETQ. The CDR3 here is CASSLGLAGSNEQFF. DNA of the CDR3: TGCGCCAGCAGCTTAGGACTAGCGGGCTCCAATGAGCAGTTCTTC. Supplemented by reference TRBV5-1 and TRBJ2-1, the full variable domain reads KAGVTQTPRYLIKTRGQQVTLSCSPISGHRSVSWYQQTPGQGLQFLFEYFSETQRNKGNFPGRFSGRQFSNSRSEMNVSTLELGDSALYLCASSLGLAGSNEQFFGPGTRLTVL.

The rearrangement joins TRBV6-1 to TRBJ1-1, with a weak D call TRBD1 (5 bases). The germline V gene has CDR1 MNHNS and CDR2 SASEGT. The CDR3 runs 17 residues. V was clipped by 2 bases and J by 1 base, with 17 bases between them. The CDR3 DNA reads TGTGCCAGCAGTGAAAGGACCCTCAACAGGCCGAACACTGAAGCTTTCTTT. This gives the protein CASSERTLNRPNTEAFF.

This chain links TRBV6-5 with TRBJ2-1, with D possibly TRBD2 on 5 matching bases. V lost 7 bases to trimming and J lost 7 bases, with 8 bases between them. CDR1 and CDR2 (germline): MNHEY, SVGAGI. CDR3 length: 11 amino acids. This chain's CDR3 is CASMTGNEQFF. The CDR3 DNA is TGTGCCAGCATGACGGGGAATGAGCAGTTCTTC.

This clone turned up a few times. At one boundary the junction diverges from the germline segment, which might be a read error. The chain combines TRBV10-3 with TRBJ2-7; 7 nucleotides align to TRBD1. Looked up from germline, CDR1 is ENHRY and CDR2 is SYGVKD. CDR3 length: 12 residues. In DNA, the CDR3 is TGCGCCACGGGACAGCCCACGGGAGAGCAGTACTTC. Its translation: CATGQPTGEQYF.

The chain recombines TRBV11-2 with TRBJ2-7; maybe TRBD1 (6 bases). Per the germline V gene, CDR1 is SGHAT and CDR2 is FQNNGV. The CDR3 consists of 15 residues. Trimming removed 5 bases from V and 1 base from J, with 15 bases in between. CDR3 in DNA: TGTGCCAGCAGCAGAACCCAGGGGCTATCCTACGAGCAGTACTTC. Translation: CASSRTQGLSYEQYF.

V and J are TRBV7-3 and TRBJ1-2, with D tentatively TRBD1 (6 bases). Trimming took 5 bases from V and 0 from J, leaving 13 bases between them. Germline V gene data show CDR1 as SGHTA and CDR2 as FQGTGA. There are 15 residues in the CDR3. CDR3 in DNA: TGTGCCAGCAGCCCCGGGGGGCCTGCTAACTATGGCTACACCTTC. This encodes CASSPGGPANYGYTF.

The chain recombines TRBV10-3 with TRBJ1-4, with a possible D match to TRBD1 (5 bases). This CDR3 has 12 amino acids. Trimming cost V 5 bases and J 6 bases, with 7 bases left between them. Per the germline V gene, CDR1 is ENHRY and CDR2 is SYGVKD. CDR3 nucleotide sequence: TGTGCCATCAGTCCGGGGGATGAAAAACTGTTTTTT. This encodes CAISPGDEKLFF.